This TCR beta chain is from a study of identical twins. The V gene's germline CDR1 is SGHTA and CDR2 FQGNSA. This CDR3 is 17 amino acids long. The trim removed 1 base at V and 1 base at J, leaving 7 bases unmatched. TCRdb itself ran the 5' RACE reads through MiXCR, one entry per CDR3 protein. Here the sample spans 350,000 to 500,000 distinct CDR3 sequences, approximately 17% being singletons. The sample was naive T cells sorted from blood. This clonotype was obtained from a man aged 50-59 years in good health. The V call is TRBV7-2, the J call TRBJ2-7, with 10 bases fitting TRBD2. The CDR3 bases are TGTGCCAGCAGCTTAGTACTAGCGGGATCTGATTCCTACGAGCAGTACTTC. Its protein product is CASSLVLAGSDSYEQYF.